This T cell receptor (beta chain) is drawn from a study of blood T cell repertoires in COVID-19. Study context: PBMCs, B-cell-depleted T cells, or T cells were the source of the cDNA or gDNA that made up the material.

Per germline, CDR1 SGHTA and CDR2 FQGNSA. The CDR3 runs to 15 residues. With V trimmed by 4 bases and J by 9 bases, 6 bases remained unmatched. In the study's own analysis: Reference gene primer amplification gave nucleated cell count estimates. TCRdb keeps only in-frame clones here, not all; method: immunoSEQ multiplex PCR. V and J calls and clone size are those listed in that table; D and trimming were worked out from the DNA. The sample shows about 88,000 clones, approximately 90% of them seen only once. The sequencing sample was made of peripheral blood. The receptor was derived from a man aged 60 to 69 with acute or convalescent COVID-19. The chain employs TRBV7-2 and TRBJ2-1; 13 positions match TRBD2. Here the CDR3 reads CASSSLAGGPGEQFF. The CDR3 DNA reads TGTGCCAGCAGCTCACTAGCGGGAGGGCCGGGTGAGCAGTTCTTC. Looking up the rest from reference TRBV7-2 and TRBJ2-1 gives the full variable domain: GAGVSQSPSNKVTEKGKDVELRCDPISGHTALYWYRQSLGQGLEFLIYFQGNSAPDKSGLPSDRFSAERTGGSVSTLTIQRTQQEDSAVYLCASSSLAGGPGEQFFGPGTRLTVL.